This entry lists 30 T cell receptor beta chains sequenced from one sample in a study of blood T cell repertoires in COVID-19. Assay: immunoSEQ multiplex PCR; the TCRdb copy retains only in-frame clones and omits some. The sample lists 88,000 or so clones; more than 75% were seen once. The sample comprised peripheral blood. These receptors were taken from a human donor in a cohort sampled during active COVID-19.

The CDR3 coding sequence is TGTGCCAGCAGCTTAGCTTGGCGGGGGGCGCGAGAGCACACCGGGGAGCTGTTTTTT. Protein product: CASSLAWRGAREHTGELFF. The genes are TRBV7-6 and TRBJ2-2; TRBD2 matches at 8 bases. V lost 0 bases and J lost 3; bases outside the gene matches: 12. Germline-derived CDR1 and CDR2 are SGHVS and FNYEAQ. CDR3 length: 19 residues.

CDR3 in amino acids: CASSKRWGSGKQETQYF. The CDR3 DNA reads as TGTGCCAGCAGCAAAAGGTGGGGTAGCGGGAAGCAAGAGACCCAGTACTTC. V gene TRBV7-2 combines with J gene TRBJ2-5; TRBD2 aligns across 8 bases. The CDR3 is 17 amino acids. Germline V CDR1 and CDR2: SGHTA, FQGNSA. With V trimmed by 5 bases and J by 2 bases, 13 bases remained unmatched.

The rearrangement uses TRBV30 and TRBJ2-4, with 13 bases identical to TRBD2. Germline trimming cut 5 bases from V and 11 bases from J; bases unmatched to any gene: 6. The CDR3 has 13 residues. Germline CDR1 and CDR2: GTSNPN and SVGIG (reference sequence). CDR3 loop: CAWAGLAGLVQYF. The CDR3 nucleotides are TGTGCCTGGGCGGGACTAGCGGGATTGGTTCAGTACTTC.

CDR3 sequence (DNA): TGCGCCAGCAGCGCTACAGGGTCCTACGAGCAGTACTTC. This codes for CASSATGSYEQYF. The V and J genes are TRBV5-1 and TRBJ2-7; the D gene is possibly TRBD1 (6 bases). CDR3 length: 13 amino acids. Trimming cost V 4 bases and J 1 base, with 9 bases left between them. Looked up from germline, CDR1 is SGHRS and CDR2 is YFSETQ.

This chain links TRBV5-1 with TRBJ2-7; TRBD1 matches at 7 bases. Germline V gene lookup returns CDR1 SGHRS and CDR2 YFSETQ. This CDR3 is 15 amino acids long. The V segment lost 4 bases and the J segment 2 bases; nucleotides outside the gene matches: 9. CDR3 amino acids: CASSPTGQPAYEQYF. In DNA, the CDR3 is TGCGCCAGCAGCCCCACGGGACAGCCAGCCTACGAGCAGTACTTC.

This clone was seen repeatedly, ten times or more. The chain couples TRBV24-1 to TRBJ2-1, with 7 bases matching TRBD1. V shed 5 bases, J shed 0 bases, and the junction held 9 bases outside the gene matches. CDR1 is KGHDR, CDR2 SFDVKD, per germline. CDR3 length equals 17 residues. The CDR3 protein is CATSARQGTRSYNEQFF. The CDR3 DNA follows: TGTGCCACCAGTGCCCGACAGGGAACACGCTCCTACAATGAGCAGTTCTTC.

This clone has just one count. This sequence joins TRBV9 and TRBJ2-4; 16 positions agree with TRBD2. The ends lost 4 bases at V and 1 base at J; junction bases unmatched: 20. The CDR3 spans 23 residues. From germline, CDR1 is SGDLS and CDR2 YYNGEE. CDR3 sequence (DNA): TGTGCCAGCAGCCTCAGCGAGGGACTAGCGGGAGGGACACCCCTGCTCGCCAAAAACATTCAGTACTTC. Encoded protein: CASSLSEGLAGGTPLLAKNIQYF.

This chain connects TRBV28 to TRBJ1-2; D is perhaps TRBD1 (6 bases). Germline V gene data show CDR1 as MDHEN and CDR2 as SYDVKM. The CDR3 is 13 residues long. The V end was cut by 8 bases, the J end by 4 bases, with 14 bases between. The CDR3 loop is CASSPGVVYGYTF. CDR3 in DNA: TGTGCCAGCTCCCCAGGGGTGGTCTATGGCTACACCTTC.

The chain links TRBV19 to TRBJ2-1; TRBD2 aligns across 8 bases. V lost 3 bases, J lost 8 bases, and 12 bases stayed unmatched. Germline V gene data show CDR1 as LNHDA and CDR2 as SQIVND (reference sequence). CDR3 size: 16 residues. This CDR3 reads CASSMWEGRAGDEQFF. In DNA form, the CDR3 reads TGTGCCAGTAGTATGTGGGAGGGACGAGCGGGGGATGAGCAGTTCTTC.

The chain joins TRBV6-6 to TRBJ2-5; 10 nucleotides match TRBD2. V dropped 6 bases and J dropped 4; count of bases not matched to a gene: 8. There are 15 residues in the CDR3. Germline V gene lookup returns CDR1 MNHNY and CDR2 SVGAGI (reference sequence). The CDR3 region is CASRTSGRDLETQYF. DNA of the CDR3: TGTGCCAGCAGAACCAGCGGGAGGGACCTAGAGACCCAGTACTTC.

The gene calls are TRBV19 and TRBJ2-2; 13 nucleotides align to TRBD2. This CDR3 spans 15 amino acids. J was trimmed by 5 bases and V by 7 bases; bases with no gene match: 4. Germline assignment: CDR1 LNHDA and CDR2 SQIVND (reference sequence). CDR3 sequence reads: CASILAGGGTGELFF. DNA of the CDR3: TGTGCCAGTATACTAGCGGGAGGGGGTACCGGGGAGCTGTTTTTT.

Notes on this clone: This CDR3 is also generated by other DNA sequences in the sample. The CDR3 reads CASSQDRQGWGETQYF. The CDR3 DNA sequence: TGTGCCAGCAGCCAAGACAGACAGGGTTGGGGAGAGACCCAGTACTTC. J is TRBJ2-5 and V is TRBV14; 7 nucleotides match TRBD1. The trim removed 0 bases at V and 4 bases at J, leaving 8 bases unmatched. The V gene's germline CDR1 is SGHDN and CDR2 FVKESK. The length of the CDR3 is 16 residues.

The J gene is TRBJ2-1, the V gene TRBV3-1 (or the pseudogene TRBV3-2), with D perhaps TRBD2 (5 bases). Trimming pared 2 bases from V and 0 bases from J, leaving 14 bases between. Germline-derived CDR1 and CDR2 are LGHDT and YNNKEL (reference sequence). This CDR3 contains 17 residues. Here the CDR3 DNA reads TGTGCCAGCAGCCAATCCCCACTAGGGAGCTCCTACAATGAGCAGTTCTTC. Residues: CASSQSPLGSSYNEQFF.

This clone was detected a few times. The CDR3 DNA is TGTGCCAGCAGCTTGGTCCTAGATACGCAGTATTTT. It yields the protein CASSLVLDTQYF. The chain uses TRBV5-4 and TRBJ2-3; D unresolved. The germline V gene has CDR1 SGHNT and CDR2 YYREEE (reference sequence). The V and J ends lost 0 bases and 5 bases respectively, with 4 bases between them. The CDR3 length is 12 residues.

The J gene is TRBJ1-1, the V gene TRBV11-2; possibly TRBD1 for D (6 bases). Trimming took 0 bases from V and 3 from J, leaving 8 bases between them. The CDR3 is 14 residues long. Germline V gene data show CDR1 as SGHAT and CDR2 as FQNNGV. CDR3 residues: CASSLDGTYTEAFF. As DNA, the CDR3 is TGTGCCAGCAGCTTAGACGGGACATACACTGAAGCTTTCTTT.

This clone appeared once. The CDR3 DNA sequence: TGTGCCAGCAGCTTAGCCCTATCGGGTGGCTACACCTTC. Encoded protein: CASSLALSGGYTF. The genes are TRBV11-2 and TRBJ1-2; D gene unclear. CDR1 and CDR2 (germline): SGHAT, FQNNGV. The CDR3 contains 13 residues. V was pared by 1 base and J by 7 bases, with 10 bases between.

This chain connects TRBV5-1 to TRBJ2-3, with D maybe TRBD2 (6 bases). The germline V and J ends were trimmed by 0 bases and 5 bases, with 10 bases remaining between them. Germline loops: CDR1 SGHRS, CDR2 YFSETQ. This CDR3 contains 14 residues. Written as DNA, the CDR3 is TGCGCCAGCAGCTTGGCGCTGGGGGGAGATACGCAGTATTTT. As protein: CASSLALGGDTQYF.

This clone was observed a handful of times. The chain has TRBV12-3 or TRBV12-4 and TRBJ1-1; the D gene is possibly TRBD1 (6 bases). Trimming took off 5 bases at V and 4 bases at J, with 11 bases between the two ends. The CDR3 consists of 13 residues. The CDR3 spells CASSPGQITEAFF. The DNA of the CDR3 is TGTGCCAGCAGTCCTGGACAGATCACTGAAGCTTTCTTT.

By share, this clone ranks as medium-sized. This chain joins TRBV3-1 (or the pseudogene TRBV3-2) and TRBJ2-2; 7 positions agree with TRBD1. The CDR3 consists of 15 residues. Germline CDR1 is LGHDT and CDR2 is YNNKEL (reference sequence). Trimming took 5 bases from V and 1 from J; bases not matched to a gene: 4. The CDR3 DNA reads as TGTGCCAGCAGCACACGGACAGGGAACACCGGGGAGCTGTTTTTT. Translating gives CASSTRTGNTGELFF.

The rearrangement uses TRBV28 and TRBJ2-7; 9 nucleotides align to TRBD2. The CDR3 consists of 15 residues. Germline assignment: CDR1 MDHEN and CDR2 SYDVKM. The ends lost 5 bases at V and 5 bases at J; junction bases unmatched: 10. The CDR3 sequence: CASSRPSGKKDEQYF. CDR3 nucleotides: TGTGCCAGCAGTCGGCCTAGCGGGAAGAAAGACGAGCAGTACTTC.

The CDR3 here is CASSEGMTSSYGGQYF. Written as DNA, the CDR3 is TGTGCCAGCAGTGAAGGGATGACTAGCAGTTATGGGGGGCAGTACTTC. The chain links TRBV6-1 to TRBJ2-7, with 7 bases fitting TRBD2. This CDR3 is built from 16 residues. Losses at the gene ends were 1 base for V and 9 bases for J; bases not matched to a gene: 15. Germline CDR1 and CDR2: MNHNS and SASEGT.

The chain combines TRBV18 with TRBJ1-1; 7 bases map to TRBD1. This CDR3 is 12 amino acids long. With V trimmed by 6 bases and J by 7 bases, 5 bases remained unmatched. CDR1 KGHSH and CDR2 LQKENI come from the germline V gene. The DNA for the CDR3 is TGTGCCAGCTCTCGGGACAGCCTTGAAGCTTTCTTT. Amino acid sequence: CASSRDSLEAFF.

The V gene is TRBV6-1, the J gene TRBJ2-3, with D possibly TRBD2 on 6 matching bases. Germline V CDR1 and CDR2: MNHNS, SASEGT. V was trimmed by 2 bases and J by 0 bases, leaving 12 bases between them. The CDR3 is made up of 16 amino acids. The CDR3 sequence: CASSELGGASTDTQYF. The CDR3 bases are TGTGCCAGCAGTGAACTTGGCGGGGCTAGCACAGATACGCAGTATTTT.

The rearrangement joins TRBV2 to TRBJ2-7, with D possibly being TRBD1 (5 bases). This CDR3 region has 14 residues. V was trimmed by 1 base and J by 4 bases, leaving 11 bases between them. The germline CDR1 and CDR2 sequences are SNHLY and FYNNEI. The CDR3 DNA follows: TGTGCCAGCAGTGAAGGGTGGCAGGGTTACGAGCAGTACTTC. Residues: CASSEGWQGYEQYF.

The rearrangement uses TRBV28 and TRBJ2-2, with D perhaps TRBD1 (6 bases). Germline V CDR1 and CDR2: MDHEN, SYDVKM. The V and J ends lost 3 bases and 6 bases respectively, with 17 bases between them. This CDR3 is 16 amino acids long. The CDR3 here is CASSFPTGSGPGELFF. The CDR3 DNA reads TGTGCCAGCAGTTTTCCCACAGGGTCCGGTCCCGGGGAGCTGTTTTTT.

This chain links TRBV28 with TRBJ1-2; TRBD1 is a possible D gene (5 bases). Between the trimmed V and J ends, which lost 4 bases and 5 bases, there was a span of 11 bases. The CDR3 length is 13 residues. CDR1 and CDR2 (germline): MDHEN, SYDVKM. The CDR3 is CASSSQGGYGYTF. The CDR3 DNA reads as TGTGCCAGCAGTTCCCAGGGAGGTTATGGCTACACCTTC.

J is TRBJ2-1 and V is TRBV10-3, with TRBD2 matching 9 bases. The CDR3 length is 16 residues. The V and J ends lost 3 bases and 2 bases, in that order; junction bases with no gene match: 5. Germline-derived CDR1 and CDR2 are ENHRY and SYGVKD. CDR3 nucleotides: TGTGCCATCAGTGACCCGAGCGGGAGGACCTACAATGAGCAGTTCTTC. It codes for CAISDPSGRTYNEQFF.

The CDR3 region is CASSSTQVGATEAFF. Written as DNA, the CDR3 is TGTGCCAGCAGCTCCACCCAAGTGGGGGCCACTGAAGCTTTCTTT. The genes are TRBV11-2 and TRBJ1-1, with D tentatively TRBD1 (6 bases). Deletions cut 4 bases from V and 4 bases from J, with 16 bases between. The CDR3 loop spans 15 amino acids. In germline, CDR1 is SGHAT, CDR2 FQNNGV. The full variable domain, its missing parts supplied by reference TRBV11-2 and TRBJ1-1, is EAGVAQSPRYKIIEKRQSVAFWCNPISGHATLYWYQQILGQGPKLLIQFQNNGVVDDSQLPKDRFSAERLKGVDSTLKIQPAKLEDSAVYLCASSSTQVGATEAFFGQGTRLTVV.

This chain links TRBV6-5 with TRBJ1-6; D unresolved. V lost 11 bases, J lost 9 bases, and 17 bases lay in between. Per the germline V gene, CDR1 is MNHEY and CDR2 is SVGAGI. CDR3 length equals 13 residues. For the CDR3, the DNA is TGTGCCTCCCGCCCCCCCGGGAGTTCACCCCTCCACTTT. As protein: CASRPPGSSPLHF.

A remark on this clone: At one of its ends the junction is not consistent with the germline gene, which may arise from a read error. The rearrangement joins TRBV7-7 to TRBJ2-1; D remains unclear. Germline CDR1 SSHAT, CDR2 FNYEAQ (reference sequence). The CDR3 has 13 amino acids. CDR3 region: CASSLERNHEQFF. The CDR3 DNA reads as TGTGCTAGCAGCTTGGAGAGGAACCATGAGCAGTTCTTC. The whole variable domain, remainder taken from reference TRBV7-7 and TRBJ2-1, is GAGVSQSPRYKVTKRGQDVTLRCDPISSHATLYWYQQALGQGPEFLTYFNYEAQPDKSGLPSDRFSAERPEGSISTLTIQRTEQRDSAMYRCASSLERNHEQFFGPGTRLTVL.